This TCR beta chain is from a study of somatic mutations in cytotoxic T cells in rheumatoid arthritis. Study processing details: Some patient CD8+ clones were larger than 1%, and these rarely matched published virus-specific TCRB sequences. Sequenced by immunoSEQ multiplex PCR; TCRdb stores in-frame clones only, minus some. That table supplies the V and J calls and clone size; D and trimming were determined from the DNA. The data contain 15,000 or so clones, roughly 79% of them singletons. Specimen: CD8+ T cells sorted from blood. This TCR derives from an adult with rheumatoid arthritis.

The CDR3 spells CASSGVEGPSYEQYF. The CDR3 DNA reads as TGCGCCAGCAGTGGGGTCGAGGGACCCTCCTACGAGCAGTACTTC. The chain links TRBV10-2 to TRBJ2-7; TRBD1 or TRBD2 may be the D gene (5 bases each). V dropped 4 bases and J dropped 0 bases, with 13 bases sitting between them. Germline V gene data show CDR1 as WSHSY and CDR2 as SAAADI. The CDR3 consists of 15 residues.